These T cell receptor beta chains were read from a single sample in a study of blood T cell repertoires in COVID-19. The repertoire was sequenced with immunoSEQ multiplex PCR; TCRdb's copy has only in-frame clones and lacks some. This table has around 130,000 clones, more than 75% appearing once. The specimen sequenced was peripheral blood. The receptors come from a woman aged 45-65 years with acute or convalescent COVID-19. The CDR3 runs from the conserved cysteine through the conserved F or W. D genes are given only for firm matches. Rows give clone size only sometimes, using once, few, many, or a class for an expanded clone.

V	size	length	J	D	CDR3	DNA
TRBV19	-	17	TRBJ1-6	-	CASTPSGGVSYNSPLHF	TGTGCCAGTACCCCTTCCGGCGGGGTTTCCTATAATTCACCCCTCCACTTT
TRBV18	-	17	TRBJ1-3	-	CASSLLSDGSSGNTIYF	TGTGCCAGCTCACTATTATCCGACGGGAGCTCTGGAAACACCATATATTTT
TRBV28	-	15	TRBJ1-1	TRBD1	CASSFGTGVGTEAFF	TGTGCCAGCAGTTTTGGGACAGGGGTTGGAACTGAAGCTTTCTTT
TRBV7-8	-	11	TRBJ2-7	-	CASSPDYEQYF	TGTGCCAGCAGCCCAGATTACGAGCAGTACTTC
TRBV4-1	-	14	TRBJ1-2	TRBD1	CASSPMTGIYGYTF	TGCGCCAGCAGCCCTATGACAGGGATCTATGGCTACACCTTC
TRBV30	once	13	TRBJ1-5	-	CAWSVLSNQPQHF	TGTGCCTGGAGTGTACTTAGCAATCAGCCCCAGCATTTT
TRBV12-3/TRBV12-4	few	12	TRBJ1-2	-	CASSKRGGGYTF	TGTGCCAGCAGTAAGCGGGGAGGAGGCTACACCTTC
TRBV10-1	-	17	TRBJ1-3	-	CASSEGVWGASGNTIYF	TGCGCCAGCAGTGAGGGTGTTTGGGGCGCGTCTGGAAACACCATATATTTT
TRBV6-2/TRBV6-3	-	12	TRBJ1-2	-	CASSWANYGYTF	TGTGCCAGCAGTTGGGCCAACTATGGCTACACCTTC
TRBV6-5	-	15	TRBJ2-2	-	CASRRAGAGTGELFF	TGTGCCAGCAGGAGGGCAGGCGCCGGCACCGGGGAGCTGTTTTTT
TRBV6-5	-	11	TRBJ1-2	-	CASSYSRGYTF	TGTGCCAGCAGTTACTCGAGAGGCTACACCTTC
TRBV14	-	15	TRBJ2-1	-	CASSPYSGEGGMQFF	TGTGCCAGCAGCCCTTACTCGGGGGAGGGGGGGATGCAGTTCTTC
TRBV18	-	15	TRBJ1-2	-	CASSPRGAGPGGYTF	TGTGCCAGCTCACCACGTGGCGCGGGTCCGGGAGGCTACACCTTC
TRBV3-1/TRBV3-2	once	15	TRBJ1-1	TRBD1	CASSPRQGANTEAFF	TGTGCCAGCAGCCCCCGACAGGGGGCGAACACTGAAGCTTTCTTT
TRBV5-6	-	17	TRBJ1-1	TRBD1	CASSLVTPGQGSTEAFF	TGTGCCAGCAGCTTGGTAACCCCGGGACAGGGAAGCACTGAAGCTTTCTTT
TRBV19	-	13	TRBJ2-1	TRBD2	CASSIDSGGTQFF	TGTGCCAGTAGTATTGATAGCGGGGGGACGCAGTTCTTC
TRBV5-6	few	14	TRBJ2-2	-	CASSFDRSTGELFF	TGTGCCAGCAGCTTTGACAGGTCCACCGGGGAGCTGTTTTTT
TRBV9	once	16	TRBJ1-4	-	CASSPRSGTTNEKLFF	TGTGCCAGCAGCCCCCGGTCGGGGACAACTAATGAAAAACTGTTTTTT
TRBV2	-	16	TRBJ2-5	TRBD2	CASIGGISGGQETQYF	TGTGCCAGCATAGGGGGAATCAGCGGGGGCCAAGAGACCCAGTACTTC
TRBV5-4	-	14	TRBJ2-1	-	CASSSYSGYNEQFF	TGTGCCAGCAGCTCCTACTCGGGCTACAATGAGCAGTTCTTC
TRBV19	-	15	TRBJ1-5	TRBD1	CASTTGTVSNQPQHF	TGTGCCAGTACGACTGGGACAGTAAGCAATCAGCCCCAGCATTTT
TRBV4-3	-	13	TRBJ1-2	TRBD1	CASSLTGTGGYTF	TGCGCCAGCAGCCTGACAGGGACAGGTGGCTACACCTTC
TRBV7-2	-	16	TRBJ2-1	TRBD2	CASSLKGLAGRDEQFF	TGTGCCAGCAGCTTAAAGGGACTAGCGGGAAGGGATGAGCAGTTCTTC
TRBV3-1/TRBV3-2	-	14	TRBJ1-4	-	CASSRASTNEKLFF	TGTGCCAGCAGCCGGGCCTCAACTAATGAAAAACTGTTTTTT
TRBV3-1/TRBV3-2	once	14	TRBJ2-1	-	CASSLRQIYNEQFF	TGTGCCAGCAGCCTTAGACAGATATACAATGAGCAGTTCTTC
TRBV24-1	-	18	TRBJ1-5	TRBD1	CATSDTGTGPYSNQPQHF	TGTGCCACCAGTGATACAGGGACAGGCCCTTATAGCAATCAGCCCCAGCATTTT
TRBV10-3	-	14	TRBJ1-1	-	CATARGTGNTEAFF	TGTGCCACAGCGCGGGGGACGGGGAACACTGAAGCTTTCTTT
TRBV6-5	-	14	TRBJ2-4	TRBD2	CATQAGGLGNIQYF	TGTGCCACGCAAGCGGGAGGGCTTGGAAACATTCAGTACTTC
TRBV5-4	-	18	TRBJ2-3	TRBD2	CASSLLVSALAGGDTQYF	TGTGCCAGCAGCTTGTTAGTCTCCGCACTAGCGGGGGGAGATACGCAGTATTTT
TRBV3-1/TRBV3-2	-	12	TRBJ2-2	-	CASSQQDGELFF	TGTGCCAGCAGCCAACAGGACGGGGAGCTGTTTTTT
TRBV9	-	15	TRBJ2-3	-	CASSPNGGATDTQYF	TGTGCCAGCAGCCCCAATGGGGGGGCGACAGATACGCAGTATTTT
TRBV3-1/TRBV3-2	-	11	TRBJ2-1	-	CASSGVGAQFF	TGTGCCAGCAGTGGGGTTGGGGCCCAGTTCTTC
TRBV5-4	-	16	TRBJ2-1	TRBD2	CASSSRTSGTYNEQFF	TGTGCCAGCAGCTCACGGACTAGCGGGACTTACAATGAGCAGTTCTTC
TRBV18	-	18	TRBJ2-3	-	CASSPSQGQSQQTDTQYF	TGTGCCAGCTCACCATCCCAGGGCCAAAGCCAGCAGACAGATACGCAGTATTTT
TRBV5-1	once	14	TRBJ1-1	TRBD1	CASSSGTENTEAFF	TGCGCCAGCAGTTCCGGGACAGAGAACACTGAAGCTTTCTTT
TRBV5-6	-	16	TRBJ2-4	TRBD2	CASTSWGGGAKNIQYF	TGTGCCAGCACCTCTTGGGGCGGGGGGGCCAAAAACATTCAGTACTTC
TRBV5-1	-	15	TRBJ1-2	TRBD1	CASSLEGQGNYGYTF	TGCGCCAGCAGCTTGGAAGGACAGGGGAACTATGGCTACACCTTC
TRBV14	-	15	TRBJ2-1	TRBD2	CASSLSGGSYNEQFF	TGTGCCAGCAGCCTAAGCGGGGGCTCCTACAATGAGCAGTTCTTC
TRBV5-4	-	13	TRBJ2-3	-	CASSGTSTDTQYF	TGTGCCAGTTCGGGAACTAGCACAGATACGCAGTATTTT
TRBV2	-	14	TRBJ2-1	TRBD2	CASTGTSGPNEQFF	TGTGCCAGCACCGGGACTAGCGGGCCTAATGAGCAGTTCTTC
TRBV30	many	14	TRBJ1-2	TRBD1	CAWSAGGGDYGYTF	TGTGCCTGGAGTGCAGGGGGCGGGGACTATGGCTACACCTTC
TRBV7-8	-	15	TRBJ2-7	-	CASSYQKGPSYEQYF	TGTGCCAGCAGCTACCAGAAGGGGCCATCCTACGAGCAGTACTTC
TRBV4-1	-	16	TRBJ1-2	TRBD1	CASSPGTGLRNYGYTF	TGCGCCAGCAGCCCCGGGACAGGCCTGCGGAACTATGGCTACACCTTC
TRBV30	-	13	TRBJ1-2	TRBD1	CACHRQGEGGYTF	TGTGCCTGCCATCGACAGGGGGAAGGTGGCTACACCTTC
TRBV19	once	13	TRBJ2-5	-	CASRQGTGETQYF	TGTGCCAGTAGGCAGGGAACGGGAGAGACCCAGTACTTC
TRBV29-1	-	14	TRBJ2-1	-	CSGDQGGSYNEQFF	TGCAGCGGCGATCAGGGGGGCTCCTACAATGAGCAGTTCTTC